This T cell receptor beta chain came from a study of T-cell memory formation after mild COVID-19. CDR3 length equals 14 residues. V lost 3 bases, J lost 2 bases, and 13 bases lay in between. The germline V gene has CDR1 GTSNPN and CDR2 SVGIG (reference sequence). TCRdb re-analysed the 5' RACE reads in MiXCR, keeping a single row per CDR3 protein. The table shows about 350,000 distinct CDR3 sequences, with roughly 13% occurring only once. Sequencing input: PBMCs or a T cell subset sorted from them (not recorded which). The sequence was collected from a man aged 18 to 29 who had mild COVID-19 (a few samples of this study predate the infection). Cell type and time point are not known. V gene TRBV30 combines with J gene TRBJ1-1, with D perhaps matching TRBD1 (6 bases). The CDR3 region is CAWRNWDTNTEAFF. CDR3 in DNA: TGTGCCTGGAGGAACTGGGACACTAACACTGAAGCTTTCTTT.